Presented here are 12 T cell receptor beta chains from one specimen sequenced in a study of CD8+ T cells in alopecia areata. Treatment in this sample: oral pan-JAK inhibitor, 5-10 mg twice daily. RNA was isolated and reverse transcribed to cDNA, the sequencing template. Data came from immunoSEQ multiplex PCR; TCRdb stores just in-frame clones and leaves some out. The sample yields about 210,000 clones, around 66% seen once. The input for sequencing was CD4+ T cells sorted from blood, taken at week 4, from a patient treated with tofacitinib. Source of these receptors: a human donor with alopecia areata.

This clone was observed once. The chain links TRBV2 to TRBJ1-2; no firm D call. The CDR3 has 13 residues. Germline V gene data show CDR1 as SNHLY and CDR2 as FYNNEI. V lost 6 bases and J 2 bases, leaving 10 bases between the germline ends. CDR3 sequence reads: CASREQTNYGYTF. DNA for the CDR3: TGTGCCAGCAGAGAACAGACCAACTATGGCTACACCTTC.

V is TRBV11-2 and J is TRBJ2-6; 7 nucleotides align to TRBD1. Germline V gene sequence: CDR1 SGHAT, CDR2 FQNNGV. CDR3 length: 16 amino acids. Losses at the gene ends were 5 bases for V and 0 bases for J; bases not matched to a gene: 4. The CDR3 reads CASSRGTASGANVLTF. For the CDR3, the DNA is TGTGCCAGCAGCCGAGGGACAGCCTCTGGGGCCAACGTCCTGACTTTC.

This clone appeared a few times. The chain joins TRBV29-1 to TRBJ1-2; a weak D match, TRBD1 (5 bases). The CDR3 consists of 12 residues. From germline, CDR1 is SQVTM and CDR2 ANQGSEA. Trimming pared 4 bases from V and 4 bases from J, leaving 10 bases between. The CDR3 nucleotides are TGCAGCGTTGTCGGGGGGGTCTATGGCTACACCTTC. Translating gives CSVVGGVYGYTF.

The chain couples TRBV30 to TRBJ1-2; D gene ambiguous. CDR1 GTSNPN and CDR2 SVGIG come from the germline V gene (reference sequence). The CDR3 spans 12 residues. Deletions cut 0 bases from V and 8 bases from J, with 10 bases between. The CDR3 spells CAWSVQLRGYTF. Here the CDR3 DNA reads TGTGCCTGGAGTGTACAGTTGAGGGGCTACACCTTC.

The chain joins TRBV2 to TRBJ1-6; no firm D call. This CDR3 spans 13 amino acids. V lost 1 base and J lost 10, with 8 bases in between. The germline V gene has CDR1 SNHLY and CDR2 FYNNEI. CDR3 sequence (DNA): TGTGCCAGCAGTGAAGGGGGATCCTCACCCCTCCACTTT. This codes for CASSEGGSSPLHF.

Comments on this clone: One end of the junction is discordant with germline, which a read error may explain. The V gene is TRBV30, the J gene TRBJ1-5; no clear D gene. Per the germline V gene, CDR1 is GTSNPN and CDR2 is SVGIG (reference sequence). The CDR3 contains 13 residues. The CDR3 nucleotides are TGCGCCTGGAGGGCGGGATTGGATCAGCCCCAGCATTTT. It encodes CAWRAGLDQPQHF.

The chain joins TRBV19 to TRBJ2-2, with D tentatively TRBD2 (5 bases). The V and J ends lost 5 bases and 6 bases respectively, with 10 bases between them. The CDR3 length is 13 residues. CDR1 is LNHDA and CDR2 is SQIVND in the germline V gene (reference sequence). The CDR3 bases are TGTGCCAGTAGTCGGAAAGCGGCCGGGGAGCTGTTTTTT. The encoded protein is CASSRKAAGELFF.

V usage is TRBV27 and J usage is TRBJ2-1; 9 positions match TRBD2. Per the germline V gene, CDR1 is MNHEY and CDR2 is SMNVEV (reference sequence). Trimming cost V 4 bases and J 12 bases; bases outside gene matches: 13. This CDR3 spans 15 amino acids. This CDR3 reads CASSSAGTSKLAQFF. The CDR3 nucleotides are TGTGCCAGCAGTTCCGCCGGGACTAGCAAGTTAGCGCAGTTCTTC.

This sequence joins TRBV11-2 and TRBJ1-2, with TRBD1 identical over 9 bases. The germline V gene has CDR1 SGHAT and CDR2 FQNNGV. V shed 3 bases and J 6 bases; nucleotides not matched to a gene: 2. The CDR3 has 13 residues. The DNA for the CDR3 is TGTGCCAGCAGCTTCTGGACAGGGGATGGCTACACCTTC. Translating it yields CASSFWTGDGYTF.

This clone appeared a single time. V usage is TRBV5-6 and J usage is TRBJ1-2; TRBD1 aligns across 7 bases. Germline CDR1 and CDR2: SGHDT and YYEEEE. The CDR3 is 13 residues long. V trimming: 7 bases; J trimming: 4 bases; junction bases outside the gene matches: 7. For the CDR3, the DNA is TGTGCCAGCCGCCCGACAGGGTCCTATGGCTACACCTTC. Translation gives CASRPTGSYGYTF.

This clone was seen a few times. V and J are TRBV29-1 and TRBJ1-2; D gene ambiguous. With 0 bases removed from V and 5 bases from J, the gap between germline ends came to 1 base. Germline CDR1 is SQVTM and CDR2 is ANQGSEA. CDR3 length: 10 amino acids. The CDR3: CSVEEYGYTF. CDR3 in DNA: TGCAGCGTTGAAGAGTATGGCTACACCTTC.

This clone was seen more than once but under ten times. This chain joins TRBV7-2 and TRBJ2-3, with D possibly TRBD1 on 6 matching bases. This CDR3 region has 15 residues. V lost 5 bases and J 1 base, leaving 13 bases between the germline ends. Germline CDR1 and CDR2: SGHTA and FQGNSA. In nucleotides, the CDR3 is TGTGCCAGCAGCCCCGACAGGAGTGGCACAGATACGCAGTATTTT. Encoded protein: CASSPDRSGTDTQYF.